This T cell receptor (beta chain) derives from a study of T cell responses to AZD1222 COVID-19 vaccine. CDR3 size: 14 residues. Trimming removed 6 bases at V and 6 bases at J, with 15 bases between. TCRdb's copy holds only in-frame clones and misses some; the assay was immunoSEQ multiplex PCR. This sample yields 110,000 to 150,000 clones, of which 89% are seen a single time; approximately 4.5% belongs to the top ten. This specimen consisted of peripheral blood, obtained on day 0 of AZD1222 vaccination. This sequence originates from an adult in good health. J is TRBJ1-5 and V is TRBV23-1, with D possibly TRBD1 on 6 matching bases. TRBV23-1 is given ORF status, its function remaining uncertain. For the CDR3, the DNA is TGCGCCAGCAGCCACCTGGGGGGCCGTCAGCCCCAGCATTTT. This sequence encodes CASSHLGGRQPQHF.